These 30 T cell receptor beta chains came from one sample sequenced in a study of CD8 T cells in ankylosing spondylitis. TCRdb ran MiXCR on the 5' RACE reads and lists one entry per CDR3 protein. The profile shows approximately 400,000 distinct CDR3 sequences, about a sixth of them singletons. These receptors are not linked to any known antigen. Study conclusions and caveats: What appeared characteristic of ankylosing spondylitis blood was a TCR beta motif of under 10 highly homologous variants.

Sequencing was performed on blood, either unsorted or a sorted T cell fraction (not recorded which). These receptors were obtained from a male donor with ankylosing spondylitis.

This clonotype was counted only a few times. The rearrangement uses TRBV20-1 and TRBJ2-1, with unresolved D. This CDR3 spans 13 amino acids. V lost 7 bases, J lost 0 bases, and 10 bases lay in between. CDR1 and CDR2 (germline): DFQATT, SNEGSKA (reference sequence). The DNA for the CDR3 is TGCAGTGGCCTTCAAAGCTCCTACAATGAGCAGTTCTTC. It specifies CSGLQSSYNEQFF.

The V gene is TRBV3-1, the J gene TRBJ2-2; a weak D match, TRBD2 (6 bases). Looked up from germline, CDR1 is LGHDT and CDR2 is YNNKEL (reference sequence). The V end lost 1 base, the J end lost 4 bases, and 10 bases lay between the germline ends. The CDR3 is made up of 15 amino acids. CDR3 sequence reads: CASSQGGVLTGELFF. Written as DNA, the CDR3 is TGTGCCAGCAGCCAAGGGGGGGTTCTCACCGGGGAGCTGTTTTTT.

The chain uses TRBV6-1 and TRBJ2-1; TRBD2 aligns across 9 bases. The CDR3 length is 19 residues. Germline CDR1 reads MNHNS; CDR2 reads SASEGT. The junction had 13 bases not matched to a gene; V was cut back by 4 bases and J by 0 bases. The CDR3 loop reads CASSALLAGASSSYNEQFF. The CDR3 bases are TGTGCCAGCAGTGCCCTGTTAGCGGGAGCCTCCAGCTCCTACAATGAGCAGTTCTTC.

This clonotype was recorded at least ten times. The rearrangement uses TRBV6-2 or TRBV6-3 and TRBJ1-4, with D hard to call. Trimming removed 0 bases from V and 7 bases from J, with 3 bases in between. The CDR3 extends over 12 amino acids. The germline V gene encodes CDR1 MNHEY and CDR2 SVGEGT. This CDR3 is CASSYSSEKLFF. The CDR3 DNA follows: TGTGCCAGCAGTTACTCTAGTGAAAAACTGTTTTTT.

CDR3 bases: TGCAGTGCTTTCCCGAGAGCGGGAGGGCGGGAGACCCAGTACTTC. Translating gives CSAFPRAGGRETQYF. The V gene is TRBV20-1, the J gene TRBJ2-5, with 10 bases that match TRBD2. Germline loops: CDR1 DFQATT, CDR2 SNEGSKA (reference sequence). The trim removed 5 bases at V and 5 bases at J, leaving 11 bases unmatched. CDR3 size: 15 residues.

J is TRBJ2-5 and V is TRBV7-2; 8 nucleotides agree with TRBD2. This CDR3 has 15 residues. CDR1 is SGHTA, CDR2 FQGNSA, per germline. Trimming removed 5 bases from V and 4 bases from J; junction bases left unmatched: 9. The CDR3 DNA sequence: TGTGCCAGCAGCGCCCGAAGCGGGAGCGGAGAGACCCAGTACTTC. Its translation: CASSARSGSGETQYF.

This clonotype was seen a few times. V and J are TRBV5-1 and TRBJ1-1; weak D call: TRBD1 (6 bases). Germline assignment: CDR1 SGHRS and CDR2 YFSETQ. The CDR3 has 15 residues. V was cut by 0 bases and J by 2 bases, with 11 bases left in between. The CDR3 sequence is CASSLVSGTNTEAFF. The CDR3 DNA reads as TGCGCCAGCAGCTTGGTTTCAGGGACAAACACTGAAGCTTTCTTT.

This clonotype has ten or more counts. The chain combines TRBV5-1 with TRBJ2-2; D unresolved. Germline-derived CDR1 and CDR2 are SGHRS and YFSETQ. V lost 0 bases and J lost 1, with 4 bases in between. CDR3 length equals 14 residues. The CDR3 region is CASSLEGNTGELFF. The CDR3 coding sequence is TGCGCCAGCAGCTTGGAAGGGAACACCGGGGAGCTGTTTTTT. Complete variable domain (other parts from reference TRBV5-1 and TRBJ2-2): KAGVTQTPRYLIKTRGQQVTLSCSPISGHRSVSWYQQTPGQGLQFLFEYFSETQRNKGNFPGRFSGRQFSNSRSEMNVSTLELGDSALYLCASSLEGNTGELFFGEGSRLTVL.

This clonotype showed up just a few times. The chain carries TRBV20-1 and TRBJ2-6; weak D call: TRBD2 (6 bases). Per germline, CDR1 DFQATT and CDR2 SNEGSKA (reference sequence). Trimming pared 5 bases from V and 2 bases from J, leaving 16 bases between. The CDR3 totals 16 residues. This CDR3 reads CSAPPGGVTGANVLTF. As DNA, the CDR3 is TGCAGTGCTCCACCCGGGGGAGTGACTGGGGCCAACGTCCTGACTTTC.

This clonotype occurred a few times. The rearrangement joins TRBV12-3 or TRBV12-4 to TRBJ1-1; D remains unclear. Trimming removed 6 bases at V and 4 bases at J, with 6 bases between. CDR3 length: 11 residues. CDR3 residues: CASRILTEAFF. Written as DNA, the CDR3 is TGTGCCAGCAGAATCCTCACTGAAGCTTTCTTT.

CDR3 amino acids: CASSHYTDTQYF. The CDR3, as DNA: TGTGCCAGCAGCCACTACACAGATACGCAGTATTTT. The J gene is TRBJ2-3, the V gene TRBV12-3 or TRBV12-4; no clear D gene. Trimming took off 6 bases at V and 2 bases at J, with 6 bases between the two ends. There are 12 residues in the CDR3.

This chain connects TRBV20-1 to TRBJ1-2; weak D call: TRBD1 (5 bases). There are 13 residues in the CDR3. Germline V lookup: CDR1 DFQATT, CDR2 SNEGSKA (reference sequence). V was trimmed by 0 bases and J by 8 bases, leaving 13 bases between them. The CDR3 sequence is CSARDQGLRGYTF. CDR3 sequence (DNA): TGCAGTGCTAGAGATCAGGGATTGAGGGGCTACACCTTC.

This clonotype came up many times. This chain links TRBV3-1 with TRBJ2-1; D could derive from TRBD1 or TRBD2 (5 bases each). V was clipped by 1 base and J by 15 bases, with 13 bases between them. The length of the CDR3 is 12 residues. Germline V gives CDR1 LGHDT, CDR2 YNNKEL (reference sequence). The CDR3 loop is CASSQGEGIRFF. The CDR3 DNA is TGTGCCAGCAGCCAAGGAGAGGGGATTCGGTTCTTC.

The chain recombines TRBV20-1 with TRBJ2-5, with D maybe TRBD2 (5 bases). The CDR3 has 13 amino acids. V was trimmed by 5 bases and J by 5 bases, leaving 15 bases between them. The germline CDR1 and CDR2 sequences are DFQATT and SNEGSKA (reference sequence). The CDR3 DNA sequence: TGCAGTGCTCTCCCTACTAGTGTGGAGACCCAGTACTTC. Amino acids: CSALPTSVETQYF.

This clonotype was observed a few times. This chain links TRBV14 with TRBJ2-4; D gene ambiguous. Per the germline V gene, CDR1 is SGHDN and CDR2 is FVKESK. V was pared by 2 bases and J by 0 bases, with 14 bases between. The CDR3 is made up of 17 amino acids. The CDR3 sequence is CASSQHLPGVAKNIQYF. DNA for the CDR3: TGTGCCAGCAGCCAACATCTCCCAGGCGTAGCCAAAAACATTCAGTACTTC.

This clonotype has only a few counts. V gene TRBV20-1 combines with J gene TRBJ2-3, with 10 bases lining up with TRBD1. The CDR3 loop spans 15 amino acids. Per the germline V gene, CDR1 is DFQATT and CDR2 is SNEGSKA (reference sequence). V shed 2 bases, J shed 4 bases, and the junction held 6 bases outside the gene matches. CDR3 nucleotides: TGCAGTGCTAGACCGGGACAGGGGTTGGCAGATACGCAGTATTTT. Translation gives CSARPGQGLADTQYF.

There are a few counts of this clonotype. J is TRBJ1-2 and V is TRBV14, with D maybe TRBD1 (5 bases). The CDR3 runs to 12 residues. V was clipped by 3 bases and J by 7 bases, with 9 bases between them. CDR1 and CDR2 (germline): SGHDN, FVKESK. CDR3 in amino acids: CASSQTDTGYTF. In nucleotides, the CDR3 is TGTGCCAGCAGCCAGACAGATACTGGCTACACCTTC. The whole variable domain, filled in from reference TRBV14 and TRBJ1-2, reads EAGVTQFPSHSVIEKGQTVTLRCDPISGHDNLYWYRRVMGKEIKFLLHFVKESKQDESGMPNNRFLAERTGGTYSTLKVQPAELEDSGVYFCASSQTDTGYTFGSGTRLTVV.

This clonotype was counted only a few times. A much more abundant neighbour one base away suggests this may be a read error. The CDR3 protein is CASSSGGKETQYF. CDR3 in DNA: TGTGCCAGCAGCAGCGGGGGGAAAGAGACCCAGTACTTC. This chain connects TRBV2 to TRBJ2-5; 9 bases fit TRBD2. Unmatched junction bases numbered 2, after V lost 6 bases and J lost 3 bases. Germline V gene lookup returns CDR1 SNHLY and CDR2 FYNNEI. CDR3 length equals 13 residues.

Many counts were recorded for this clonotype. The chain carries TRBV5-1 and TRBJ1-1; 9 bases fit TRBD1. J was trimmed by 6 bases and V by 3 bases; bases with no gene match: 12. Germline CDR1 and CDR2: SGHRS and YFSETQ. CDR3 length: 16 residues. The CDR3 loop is CASSSSPGTGRSEAFF. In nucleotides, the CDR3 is TGCGCCAGCAGCTCGAGTCCCGGGACAGGGCGGTCTGAAGCTTTCTTT.

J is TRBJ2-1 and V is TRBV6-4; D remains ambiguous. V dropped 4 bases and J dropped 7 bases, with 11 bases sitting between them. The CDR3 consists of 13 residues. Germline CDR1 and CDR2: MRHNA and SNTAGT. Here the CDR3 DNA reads TGTGCCAGCAGTGGTGAATTAGGGAATGAGCAGTTCTTC. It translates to CASSGELGNEQFF.

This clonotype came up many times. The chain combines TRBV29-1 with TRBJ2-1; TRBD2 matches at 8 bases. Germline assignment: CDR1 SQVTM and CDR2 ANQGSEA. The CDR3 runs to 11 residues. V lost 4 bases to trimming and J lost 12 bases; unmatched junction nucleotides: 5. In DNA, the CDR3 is TGCAGCGTTGGTTCCAGCGGGGGGCAGTTCTTC. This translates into CSVGSSGGQFF.

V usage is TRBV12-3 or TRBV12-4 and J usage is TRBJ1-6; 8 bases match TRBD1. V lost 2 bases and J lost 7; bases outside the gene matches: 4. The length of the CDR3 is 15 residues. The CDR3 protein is CASSLRTGRNSPLHF. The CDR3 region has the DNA TGTGCCAGCAGTTTACGGACAGGGAGGAATTCACCCCTCCACTTT.

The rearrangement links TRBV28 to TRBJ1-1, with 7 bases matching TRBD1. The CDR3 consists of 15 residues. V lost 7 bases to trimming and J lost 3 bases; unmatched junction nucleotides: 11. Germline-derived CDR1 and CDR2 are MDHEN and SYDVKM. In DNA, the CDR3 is TGTGCCAGCACCCTCCCTAGGGGGCGTCACACTGAAGCTTTCTTT. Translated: CASTLPRGRHTEAFF. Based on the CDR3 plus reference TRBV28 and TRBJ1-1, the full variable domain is DVKVTQSSRYLVKRTGEKVFLECVQDMDHENMFWYRQDPGLGLRLIYFSYDVKMKEKGDIPEGYSVSREKKERFSLILESASTNQTSMYLCASTLPRGRHTEAFFGQGTRLTVV.

The CDR3 DNA reads TGTGCCAGCCAGGCGGGGTTGGAGACCCAGTACTTC. Translating it yields CASQAGLETQYF. This rearrangement joins TRBV28 to TRBJ2-5, with D perhaps matching TRBD2 (6 bases). The CDR3 spans 12 residues. V was cut by 8 bases and J by 5 bases, with 12 bases left in between. Germline V gene sequence: CDR1 MDHEN, CDR2 SYDVKM.

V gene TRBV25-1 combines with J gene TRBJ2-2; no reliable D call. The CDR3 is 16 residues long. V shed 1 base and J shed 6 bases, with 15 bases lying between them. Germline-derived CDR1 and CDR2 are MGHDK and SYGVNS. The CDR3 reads CASSELDTYRAGELFF. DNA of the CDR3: TGTGCCAGCAGTGAATTGGATACCTATCGGGCCGGGGAGCTGTTTTTT.

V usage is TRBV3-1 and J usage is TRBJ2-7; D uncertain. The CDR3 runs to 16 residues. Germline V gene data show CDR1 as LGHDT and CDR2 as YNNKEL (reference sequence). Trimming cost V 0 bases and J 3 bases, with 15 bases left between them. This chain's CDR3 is CASSQDPEYRSYEQYF. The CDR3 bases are TGTGCCAGCAGCCAAGATCCAGAGTATAGGAGCTACGAGCAGTACTTC.

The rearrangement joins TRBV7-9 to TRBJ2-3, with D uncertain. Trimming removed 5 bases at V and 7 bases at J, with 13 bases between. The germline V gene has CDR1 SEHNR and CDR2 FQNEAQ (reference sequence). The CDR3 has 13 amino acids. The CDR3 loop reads CASSLLATYTQYF. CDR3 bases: TGTGCCAGCAGCCTACTGGCAACCTATACGCAGTATTTT.

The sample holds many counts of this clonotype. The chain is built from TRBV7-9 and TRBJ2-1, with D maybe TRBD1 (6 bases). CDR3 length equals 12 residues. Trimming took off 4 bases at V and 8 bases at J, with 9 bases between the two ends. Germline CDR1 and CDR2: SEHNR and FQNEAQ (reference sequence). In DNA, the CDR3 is TGTGCCAGCAGCTCGCAGGGGTATGAGCAGTTCTTC. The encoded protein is CASSSQGYEQFF.

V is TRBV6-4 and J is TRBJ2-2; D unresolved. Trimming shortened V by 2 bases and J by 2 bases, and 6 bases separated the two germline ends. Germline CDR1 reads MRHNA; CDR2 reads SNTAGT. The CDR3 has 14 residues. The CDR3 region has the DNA TGTGCCAGCAGTGACCATTATAACACCGGGGAGCTGTTTTTT. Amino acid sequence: CASSDHYNTGELFF.

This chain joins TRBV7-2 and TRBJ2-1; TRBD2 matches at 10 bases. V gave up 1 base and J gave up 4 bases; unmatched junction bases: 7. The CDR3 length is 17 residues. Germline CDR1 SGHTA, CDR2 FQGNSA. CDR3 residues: CASSLVYGTSVYNEQFF. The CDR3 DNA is TGTGCCAGCAGCTTAGTTTACGGGACTAGCGTATACAATGAGCAGTTCTTC.